This TCR beta chain is drawn from a study of control samples from healthy donors and cancer patients. Sequenced by immunoSEQ multiplex PCR; TCRdb stores in-frame clones only, minus some. The repertoire consists of roughly 94,000 clones, with roughly 83% occurring once and the leading ten covering under 50%. There are 13 residues in the CDR3. Germline CDR1 reads KGHDR; CDR2 reads SFDVKD. The ends were cut back, 4 bases at V and 7 bases at J, with 10 bases in the middle. The rearrangement uses TRBV24-1 and TRBJ2-1; D is uncertain. The TCR sequence derives from a man between 65 and 85 years old with lung cancer. Sequenced: PBMCs. The CDR3 DNA sequence: TGTGCCACCAGTGACGTGCCTAGGAATGAGCAGTTCTTC. Amino acids: CATSDVPRNEQFF.